Given below is one T cell receptor (beta chain) in context. The entry originates in a study of blood T cell repertoires in COVID-19. Study background: Collection of acute and convalescent COVID-19 samples took place in the United States, Italy and Spain. T cells, B-cell-depleted T cells, or PBMCs provided the cDNA or gDNA that served as material.

Profiling relied on immunoSEQ multiplex PCR, and the TCRdb table lists in-frame clones only, not all of them. The sample lists around 200,000 clones; 78% were seen once. The CDR3 is made up of 14 amino acids. The V end lost 3 bases, the J end lost 8 bases, and 14 bases lay between the germline ends. Germline V gene lookup returns CDR1 SGDLS and CDR2 YYNGEE. This rearrangement joins TRBV9 to TRBJ2-2; weak D call: TRBD1 (6 bases). This TCR was recovered from a woman aged 80 or over with active or convalescent COVID-19. Material: peripheral blood. CDR3 loop: CASSGQVATGELFF. DNA of the CDR3: TGTGCCAGCAGCGGACAGGTAGCGACTGGGGAGCTGTTTTTT. The variable domain in full, with the rest retrieved from reference TRBV9 and TRBJ2-2, is DSGVTQTPKHLITATGQRVTLRCSPRSGDLSVYWYQQSLDQGLQFLIQYYNGEERAKGNILERFSAQQFPDLHSELNLSSLELGDSALYFCASSGQVATGELFFGEGSRLTVL.